These 30 T cell receptor beta chains came from one sample sequenced in a study of immune evolution from preneoplasia to lung adenocarcinoma. Clones were sequenced by immunoSEQ multiplex PCR, and TCRdb holds only the in-frame ones, with some missing. The repertoire holds fewer than 900 clones, with approximately 88% as singletons. The sample comprised FFPE atypical adenomatous hyperplasia tissue from the lung. Specified subset: atypical adenomatous hyperplasia (AAH), lung preneoplasia. The receptors originated from a person in their 70s with lung adenocarcinoma.

The J gene is TRBJ2-2, the V gene TRBV5-6; 9 bases are a match to TRBD1. Per germline, CDR1 SGHDT and CDR2 YYEEEE. This CDR3 is 16 amino acids long. V dropped 3 bases and J dropped 10; count of bases not matched to a gene: 13. The CDR3 region has the DNA TGTGCCAGCAGCTCTGCACAGGGGGCGCAAGCCGAGGAGCTGTTTTTT. This translates into CASSSAQGAQAEELFF.

The genes are TRBV5-6 and TRBJ2-4; D possibly matches TRBD1 or TRBD2 (5 bases each). Trimming shortened V by 5 bases and J by 1 base, and 13 bases separated the two germline ends. The germline V gene has CDR1 SGHDT and CDR2 YYEEEE. The CDR3 runs to 15 residues. CDR3 DNA: TGTGCCAGCAGACTGAGGGCAGGGGCCAAAAACATTCAGTACTTC. Translating it yields CASRLRAGAKNIQYF.

V gene TRBV5-1 combines with J gene TRBJ2-1; D remains ambiguous. The length of the CDR3 is 15 residues. Germline loops: CDR1 SGHRS, CDR2 YFSETQ. Trimming stripped 0 bases from V and 1 base from J, with 8 bases between. The CDR3 sequence is CASSLEVLSYNEQFF. The CDR3 coding sequence is TGCGCCAGCAGCTTGGAGGTACTATCCTACAATGAGCAGTTCTTC.

The chain couples TRBV10-3 to TRBJ1-2; the D gene is possibly TRBD1 (6 bases). V was clipped by 9 bases and J by 4 bases, with 15 bases between them. There are 13 residues in the CDR3. Germline values: CDR1 ENHRY, CDR2 SYGVKD. The CDR3 nucleotides are TGTGCCATGTCACCGGGACAAGGCTATGGCTACACCTTC. It yields the protein CAMSPGQGYGYTF.

The gene calls are TRBV7-6 and TRBJ1-1, with 7 bases matching TRBD1. CDR1 is SGHVS and CDR2 is FNYEAQ in the germline V gene. With 5 bases clipped from V and 0 bases from J, the junction kept 12 bases outside the gene matches. The CDR3 consists of 17 residues. Here the CDR3 DNA reads TGTGCCAGCAGCAAGGGGGCGGGAGGCTCTATGAACACTGAAGCTTTCTTT. Protein: CASSKGAGGSMNTEAFF.

The rearrangement links TRBV7-9 to TRBJ1-4; D uncertain. V was pared by 1 base and J by 10 bases, with 10 bases between. Looked up from germline, CDR1 is SEHNR and CDR2 is FQNEAQ (reference sequence). The length of the CDR3 is 13 residues. The CDR3 sequence: CASSLDGSLKLFF. For the CDR3, the DNA is TGTGCCAGCAGCTTAGATGGCAGCCTAAAACTGTTTTTT.

This rearrangement joins TRBV10-3 to TRBJ2-3, with 9 bases matching TRBD1. The V gene end was trimmed by 6 bases and the J gene end by 4 bases; junction bases not matched to a gene: 5. CDR1 is ENHRY and CDR2 is SYGVKD in the germline V gene. This CDR3 is built from 14 residues. CDR3 protein: CAIRPGQGADTQYF. The CDR3 nucleotides are TGTGCCATCAGACCGGGACAGGGCGCAGATACGCAGTATTTT.

This clone is hyperexpanded within its sample. J is TRBJ1-1 and V is TRBV11-2; no definite D call. The CDR3 is made up of 13 amino acids. The V and J ends lost 8 bases and 1 base respectively, with 11 bases between them. The germline V gene encodes CDR1 SGHAT and CDR2 FQNNGV. This CDR3 reads CASGRTENTEAFF. For the CDR3, the DNA is TGTGCCAGCGGAAGGACGGAGAACACTGAAGCTTTCTTT.

This clone was counted a few times. The rearrangement uses TRBV6-6 and TRBJ2-7; D assignment may be TRBD1 or TRBD2 (5 bases each). The germline V and J ends were trimmed by 2 bases and 5 bases, with 16 bases remaining between them. The germline gives CDR1 MNHNY, CDR2 SVGAGI (reference sequence). The CDR3 has 15 residues. The CDR3 region is CASSYGGRAYDEQYF. The CDR3 nucleotides are TGTGCCAGCAGTTACGGAGGCAGGGCTTACGACGAGCAGTACTTC.

This chain uses TRBV27 with TRBJ2-3; a possible D gene is TRBD2 (6 bases). Deletions cut 5 bases from V and 7 bases from J, with 25 bases between. Germline V gene lookup returns CDR1 MNHEY and CDR2 SMNVEV (reference sequence). The CDR3 contains 17 residues. CDR3: CASSQIGDFRGTHTQYF. CDR3 nucleotides: TGTGCCAGCAGTCAAATAGGGGACTTTCGGGGGACCCATACGCAGTATTTT.

As concerns this clone: One junction end does not reproduce the germline sequence, and a read error may be involved. This chain joins TRBV12-5 and TRBJ2-5; TRBD2 matches at 7 bases. The CDR3 is 15 amino acids. Germline lookup yields CDR1 LGHNT and CDR2 FRNRAP. CDR3 region: CASGPGGIGQEIQYF. In DNA, the CDR3 is TGTGCTAGTGGACCCGGGGGGATCGGTCAGGAGATCCAGTACTTC.

This chain links TRBV14 with TRBJ2-7; no definite D call. Germline lookup yields CDR1 SGHDN and CDR2 FVKESK. The CDR3 sequence is 14 residues long. Trimming left V 3 bases short and J 2 bases short, with 11 bases between. CDR3 loop: CASSQILRAYEQYF. The CDR3 DNA sequence: TGTGCCAGCAGCCAGATCTTAAGGGCCTACGAGCAGTACTTC.

The genes are TRBV30 and TRBJ1-3, with D maybe TRBD1 (5 bases). The germline V gene encodes CDR1 GTSNPN and CDR2 SVGIG (reference sequence). The CDR3 extends over 12 amino acids. The V and J ends lost 4 bases and 3 bases respectively, with 7 bases between them. As DNA, the CDR3 is TGTGCCTGGAAGGGGAGTGGAAACACCATATATTTT. It codes for CAWKGSGNTIYF.

This chain joins TRBV9 and TRBJ2-3; 9 bases are shared with TRBD2. The germline gives CDR1 SGDLS, CDR2 YYNGEE. The CDR3 loop spans 16 amino acids. The V gene end was trimmed by 2 bases and the J gene end by 3 bases; junction bases not matched to a gene: 7. For the CDR3, the DNA is TGTGCCAGCAGCGTGGCGGGGGGGCCGGGTACAGATACGCAGTATTTT. Encoded protein: CASSVAGGPGTDTQYF.

There are a few counts of this clone. The genes are TRBV29-1 and TRBJ2-7, with D perhaps assigned TRBD1 or TRBD2 (7 bases each). This CDR3 is built from 12 residues. Germline lookup yields CDR1 SQVTM and CDR2 ANQGSEA. CDR3 region: CSGGQSSYEQYF. The CDR3, as DNA: TGCTCGGGGGGACAGAGCTCCTACGAGCAGTACTTC.

The J gene is TRBJ1-2, the V gene TRBV7-9; the D is unclear. Germline V gene sequence: CDR1 SEHNR, CDR2 FQNEAQ (reference sequence). Deletions cut 2 bases from V and 6 bases from J, with 7 bases between. The CDR3 contains 12 residues. DNA of the CDR3: TGTGCCAGCAGCTTATCCCAGGATGGCTACACCTTC. Translating it yields CASSLSQDGYTF.

As concerns this clone: One junction end does not reproduce the germline sequence, and a read error may be involved. V usage is TRBV7-7 and J usage is TRBJ1-4; D is unclear. The CDR3 loop spans 13 amino acids. The germline gives CDR1 SSHAT, CDR2 FNYEAQ (reference sequence). The CDR3 reads CASSLDVGEKLFF. CDR3 sequence (DNA): TGTGCTAGCAGCTTAGATGTTGGTGAAAAACTGTTTTTT.

The V and J genes are TRBV9 and TRBJ1-6, with TRBD1 matching 7 bases. V shed 0 bases, J shed 11 bases, and the junction held 5 bases outside the gene matches. The CDR3 loop spans 14 amino acids. Germline lookup yields CDR1 SGDLS and CDR2 YYNGEE. The CDR3 nucleotides are TGTGCCAGCAGCGTAGGACAGGGAGCGACACCCCTCCACTTT. Translating gives CASSVGQGATPLHF.

This clone was counted a single time. The chain has TRBV28 and TRBJ1-1, with 7 bases lining up with TRBD1. Unmatched junction bases numbered 10, after V lost 5 bases and J lost 4 bases. This CDR3 is built from 15 residues. CDR1 and CDR2 from the germline V gene are MDHEN and SYDVKM. The CDR3 nucleotides are TGTGCCAGCAGTCCCCGACAGGGATGGGGCACTGAAGCTTTCTTT. Translating gives CASSPRQGWGTEAFF.

The chain links TRBV2 to TRBJ2-1; 13 bases are a match to TRBD2. The CDR3 is 17 residues long. Looked up from germline, CDR1 is SNHLY and CDR2 is FYNNEI. V lost 3 bases, J lost 3 bases, and 5 bases stayed unmatched. The CDR3 here is CASSERGTSGVYNEQFF. The CDR3 nucleotides are TGTGCCAGCAGTGAGAGGGGGACTAGCGGGGTCTACAATGAGCAGTTCTTC. The variable domain in full, with the rest retrieved from reference TRBV2 and TRBJ2-1, is EPEVTQTPSHQVTQMGQEVILRCVPISNHLYFYWYRQILGQKVEFLVSFYNNEISEKSEIFDDQFSVERPDGSNFTLKIRSTKLEDSAMYFCASSERGTSGVYNEQFFGPGTRLTVL.

The chain employs TRBV18 and TRBJ1-6, with 7 positions matching TRBD1. Trimming took 2 bases from V and 7 from J; bases not matched to a gene: 8. CDR1 and CDR2 from the germline V gene are KGHSH and LQKENI. This CDR3 contains 16 residues. Written as DNA, the CDR3 is TGTGCCAGCTCACCAAACGCAGGGGGTATCAATTCACCCCTCCACTTT. Residues: CASSPNAGGINSPLHF.

This rearrangement joins TRBV6-1 to TRBJ1-6; perhaps TRBD1 as D (6 bases). The germline V and J ends were trimmed by 8 bases and 5 bases, with 10 bases remaining between them. The CDR3 has 13 amino acids. Germline CDR1 and CDR2: MNHNS and SASEGT. The CDR3 sequence: CASEQGNNSPLHF. In nucleotides, the CDR3 is TGTGCCAGCGAACAGGGAAATAATTCACCCCTCCACTTT.

This clone was picked up one time. The chain couples TRBV6-1 to TRBJ1-5; D remains ambiguous. The V gene lost 4 bases and the J gene lost 1 base, with 17 bases spanning the gap. CDR1 and CDR2 from the germline V gene are MNHNS and SASEGT. The CDR3 extends over 17 amino acids. The CDR3 spells CASSVFGEGMSNQPQHF. CDR3 DNA: TGTGCCAGCAGTGTTTTCGGCGAAGGGATGAGCAATCAGCCCCAGCATTTT.

A word on this clone: An end of the junction does not agree with germline; a read error may underlie this. This sequence joins TRBV7-2 and TRBJ1-5; 7 bases align to TRBD1. The CDR3 is 16 amino acids. The germline V gene encodes CDR1 SGHTA and CDR2 FQGNSA. As DNA, the CDR3 is TGTGCCAGCAACTTATCTACAGGGGATAGCAATCAGCCCCAGCATTTT. This translates into CASNLSTGDSNQPQHF. The full variable domain, its missing parts supplied by reference TRBV7-2 and TRBJ1-5, is GAGVSQSPSNKVTEKGKDVELRCDPISGHTALYWYRQSLGQGLEFLIYFQGNSAPDKSGLPSDRFSAERTGGSVSTLTIQRTQQEDSAVYLCASNLSTGDSNQPQHFGDGTRLSIL.

The V call is TRBV4-1, the J call TRBJ2-2; 16 bases fit TRBD2. V trimming: 3 bases; J trimming: 2 bases; junction bases outside the gene matches: 6. The CDR3 contains 19 residues. CDR1 and CDR2 from the germline V gene are MGHRA and YSYEKL. CDR3 bases: TGCGCCAGCAGCCAGACGGGACTAGCGGGAGGGCCAAACACCGGGGAGCTGTTTTTT. Its protein is CASSQTGLAGGPNTGELFF.

The chain combines TRBV29-1 with TRBJ2-1, with 7 bases aligning to TRBD2. With 4 bases clipped from V and 8 bases from J, the junction kept 8 bases outside the gene matches. Per germline, CDR1 SQVTM and CDR2 ANQGSEA. The CDR3 length is 13 residues. The CDR3 protein is CSVGGRGSDEQFF. CDR3 DNA sequence: TGCAGCGTTGGAGGGAGGGGAAGCGATGAGCAGTTCTTC.

The chain has TRBV7-9 and TRBJ1-1; D call uncertain. CDR3 length equals 15 residues. The V gene's germline CDR1 is SEHNR and CDR2 FQNEAQ (reference sequence). With 5 bases removed from V and 1 base from J, the gap between germline ends came to 14 bases. The CDR3 protein is CASSPVGPPNTEAFF. CDR3 coding DNA: TGTGCCAGCAGCCCGGTCGGCCCGCCGAACACTGAAGCTTTCTTT.

V and J are TRBV23-1 and TRBJ2-3; 8 nucleotides match TRBD1. TRBV23-1 is flagged as an ORF with uncertain function. The CDR3 contains 19 residues. The V segment lost 4 bases and the J segment 1 base; nucleotides outside the gene matches: 16. The CDR3 loop is CASSPPGGRGRFRTDTQYF. The CDR3 DNA is TGCGCCAGCAGTCCCCCTGGAGGCAGGGGGCGATTTCGCACAGATACGCAGTATTTT.

This clone was observed once. This chain uses TRBV10-3 with TRBJ2-5; the match to TRBD2 covers 12 bases. Germline V gene sequence: CDR1 ENHRY, CDR2 SYGVKD. The CDR3 is made up of 17 amino acids. The J segment lost 2 bases and the V segment lost 3 bases, leaving 7 bases of the junction unmatched. The chain's CDR3 is CAISDIWTSGAQETQYF. The CDR3 DNA follows: TGTGCCATCAGTGATATCTGGACTAGCGGGGCTCAAGAGACCCAGTACTTC.

The V call is TRBV5-5, the J call TRBJ2-2; 8 nucleotides align to TRBD1. This CDR3 has 15 amino acids. The V gene end was trimmed by 5 bases and the J gene end by 1 base; junction bases not matched to a gene: 4. Germline CDR1 is SGHKS and CDR2 is YYEKEE (reference sequence). This chain's CDR3 is CASRLDRVNTGELFF. As DNA, the CDR3 is TGTGCCAGCAGGCTGGACAGGGTGAACACCGGGGAGCTGTTTTTT.